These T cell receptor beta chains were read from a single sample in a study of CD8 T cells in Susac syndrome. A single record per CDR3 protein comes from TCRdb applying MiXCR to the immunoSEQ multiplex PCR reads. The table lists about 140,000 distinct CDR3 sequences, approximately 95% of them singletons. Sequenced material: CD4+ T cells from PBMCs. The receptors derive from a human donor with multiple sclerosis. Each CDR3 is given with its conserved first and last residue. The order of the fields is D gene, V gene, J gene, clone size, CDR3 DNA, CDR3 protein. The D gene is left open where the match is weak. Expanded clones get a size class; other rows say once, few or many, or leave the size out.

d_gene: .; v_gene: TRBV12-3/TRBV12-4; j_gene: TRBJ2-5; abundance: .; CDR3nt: TGTGCCAGCAGCCGCGGGACTCACGAGACCCAGTACTTC; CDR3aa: CASSRGTHETQYF
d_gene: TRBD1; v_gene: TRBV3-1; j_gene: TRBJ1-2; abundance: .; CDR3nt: TGTGCCAGCAGCCCGAGTCCAGGGGGTGACTATGGCTACACCTTC; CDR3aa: CASSPSPGGDYGYTF
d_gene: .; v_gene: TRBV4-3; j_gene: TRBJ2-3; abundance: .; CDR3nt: TGCGCCAGCAGCCAGACTGTTGCTACGGATACGCAGTATTTT; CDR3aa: CASSQTVATDTQYF
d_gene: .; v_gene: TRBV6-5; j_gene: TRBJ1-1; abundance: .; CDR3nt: TGTGCCAGCAGGGACCAGCAGGGGATGTACACTGAAGCTTTCTTT; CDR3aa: CASRDQQGMYTEAFF
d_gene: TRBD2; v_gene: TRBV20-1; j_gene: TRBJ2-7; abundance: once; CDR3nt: TGCAGTGCTAGTCGATCTAGCGGGAGCTCCTACGAGCAGTACTTC; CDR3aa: CSASRSSGSSYEQYF
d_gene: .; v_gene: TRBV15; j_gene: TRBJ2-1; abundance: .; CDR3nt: TGTGCCACCAGCACCAAGATTCAAGCGGGCAGCTCCTACAATGAGCAGTTCTTC; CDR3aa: CATSTKIQAGSSYNEQFF
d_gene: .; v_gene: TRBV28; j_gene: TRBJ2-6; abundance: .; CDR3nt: TGTGCCAGCAGTTTGGCGGTGCGGTCTGGGGCCAACGTCCTGACTTTC; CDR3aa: CASSLAVRSGANVLTF
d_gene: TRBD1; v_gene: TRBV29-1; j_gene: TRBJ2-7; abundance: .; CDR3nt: TGCAGCGCTATTACCGGGACAGGGGCCTTAAACGGGGGCGAGCAGTACTTC; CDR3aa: CSAITGTGALNGGEQYF
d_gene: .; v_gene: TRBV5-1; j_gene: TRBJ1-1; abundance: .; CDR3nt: TGCGCCAGCACCCCATTAGGAGGCAGAGGCACTGAAGCTTTCTTT; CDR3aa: CASTPLGGRGTEAFF
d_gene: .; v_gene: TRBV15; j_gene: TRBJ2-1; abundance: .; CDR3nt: TGTGCCACAGGAACAGGGACCAATGAGCAGTTCTTC; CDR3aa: CATGTGTNEQFF
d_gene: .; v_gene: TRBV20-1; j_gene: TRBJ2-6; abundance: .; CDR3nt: TGCAGTGCTAGCCAACTAGGGAAACGGGCCAACGTCCTGACTTTC; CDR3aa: CSASQLGKRANVLTF
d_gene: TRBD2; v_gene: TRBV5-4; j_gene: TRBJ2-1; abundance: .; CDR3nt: TGTGCCAGCAGCTCGGGACTACCGAGCTCCTACAATGAGCAGTTCTTC; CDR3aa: CASSSGLPSSYNEQFF
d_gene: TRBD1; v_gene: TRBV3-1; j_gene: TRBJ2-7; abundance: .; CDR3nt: TGTGCCAGCAGTACAGGACAGGGTAGTAAGCAGTACTTC; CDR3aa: CASSTGQGSKQYF
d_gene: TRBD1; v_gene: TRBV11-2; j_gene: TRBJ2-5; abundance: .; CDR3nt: TGTGCCAGCAGCTTAGGACAGGGCCAAGGAGAGACCCAGTACTTC; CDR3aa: CASSLGQGQGETQYF
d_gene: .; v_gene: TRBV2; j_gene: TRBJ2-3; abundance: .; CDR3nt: TGTGCCAGCAGTGAAGGGGGGGGCCCCACAGATACGCAGTATTTT; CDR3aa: CASSEGGGPTDTQYF
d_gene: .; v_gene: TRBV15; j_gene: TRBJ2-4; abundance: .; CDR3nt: TGTGCCACCAGCAGATATTCATCAGAGCTAAACATTCAGTACTTC; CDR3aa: CATSRYSSELNIQYF
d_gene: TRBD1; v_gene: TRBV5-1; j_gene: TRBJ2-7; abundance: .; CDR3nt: TGCGCCAGCAGTCAAATCGACAGGGTAGTAGACGAGCAGTACTTC; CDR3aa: CASSQIDRVVDEQYF
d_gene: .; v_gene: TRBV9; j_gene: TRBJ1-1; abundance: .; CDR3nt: TGTGCCAGCAGCGCCGTTTCGCGGAACACTGAAGCTTTCTTT; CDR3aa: CASSAVSRNTEAFF
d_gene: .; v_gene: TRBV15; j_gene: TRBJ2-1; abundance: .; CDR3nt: TGTGCCACCAGCAGCTCCTACAATGAGCAGTTCTTC; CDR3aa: CATSSSYNEQFF
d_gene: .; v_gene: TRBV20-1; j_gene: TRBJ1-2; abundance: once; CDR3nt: TGCAGTGCGGACGATCAGAACCCCTATGGCTACACCTTC; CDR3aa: CSADDQNPYGYTF
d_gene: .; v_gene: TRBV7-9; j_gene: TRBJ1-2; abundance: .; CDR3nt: TGTGCCAGCAGCCCCTCTCAGGCATACTATGGCTACACCTTC; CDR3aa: CASSPSQAYYGYTF
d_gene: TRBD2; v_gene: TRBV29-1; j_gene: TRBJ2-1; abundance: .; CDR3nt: TGCAGCGTTGGGTATCAGGCTAGCGGTAACAATGAGCAGTTCTTC; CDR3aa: CSVGYQASGNNEQFF
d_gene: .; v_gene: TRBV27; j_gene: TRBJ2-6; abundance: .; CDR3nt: TGTGCCAGCCGTAACGCGGGGGCCTCATCTGGGGCCAACGTCCTGACTTTC; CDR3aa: CASRNAGASSGANVLTF
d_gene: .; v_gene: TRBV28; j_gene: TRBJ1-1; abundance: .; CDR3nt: TGTGCCCTCCAACGAGGGACTGAAGCTTTCTTT; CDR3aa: CALQRGTEAFF
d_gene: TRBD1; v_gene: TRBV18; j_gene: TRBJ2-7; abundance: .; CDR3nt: TGTGCCAGCTCACCCGGGACAGCCCTCTACGAGCAGTACTTC; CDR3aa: CASSPGTALYEQYF
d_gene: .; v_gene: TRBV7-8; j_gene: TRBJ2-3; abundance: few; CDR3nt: TGTGCCAGCAGCGACTATAGCACAGATACGCAGTATTTT; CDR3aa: CASSDYSTDTQYF
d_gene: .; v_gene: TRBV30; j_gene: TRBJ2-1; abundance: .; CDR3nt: TGTGCCTGGAGTGTATTGGGGGCGGGCCAGGCCTATGAGCAGTTCTTC; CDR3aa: CAWSVLGAGQAYEQFF
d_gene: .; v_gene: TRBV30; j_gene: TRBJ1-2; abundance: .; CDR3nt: TGTGCCTGGAGTGTGGGGGGCACCTATGGCTACACCTTC; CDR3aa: CAWSVGGTYGYTF
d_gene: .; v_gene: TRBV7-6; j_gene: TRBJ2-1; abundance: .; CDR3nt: TGTGCCAGCAGCTCCCTATTTGAAAATGAGCAGTTCTTC; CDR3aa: CASSSLFENEQFF
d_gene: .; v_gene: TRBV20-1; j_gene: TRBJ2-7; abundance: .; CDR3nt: TGCAGTGCTAGAGAGAGGAGGCAACCCTCCTACGAGCAGTACTTC; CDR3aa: CSARERRQPSYEQYF
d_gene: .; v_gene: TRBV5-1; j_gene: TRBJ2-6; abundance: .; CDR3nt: TGCGCCAGCAGCTCCCTTGTGAGACAGGCCTCTGGGGCCAACGTCCTGACTTTC; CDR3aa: CASSSLVRQASGANVLTF
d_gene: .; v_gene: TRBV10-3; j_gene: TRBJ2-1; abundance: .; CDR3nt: TGTGCCATCAGCACCTCAAATGAGCAGTTCTTC; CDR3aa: CAISTSNEQFF
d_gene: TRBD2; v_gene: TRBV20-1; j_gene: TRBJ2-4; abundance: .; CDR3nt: TGCAGTGCTAGTGTTATTAGCGGGAGAGGAAACATTCAGTACTTC; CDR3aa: CSASVISGRGNIQYF
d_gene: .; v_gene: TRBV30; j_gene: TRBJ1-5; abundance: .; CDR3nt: TGTGCCTGGAGGGAACAGGAAGCACTTAGCAATCAGCCCCAGCATTTT; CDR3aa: CAWREQEALSNQPQHF
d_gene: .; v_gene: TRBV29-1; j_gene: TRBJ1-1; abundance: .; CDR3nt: TGCAGCGCCACGAACACTGAAGCTTTCTTT; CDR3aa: CSATNTEAFF
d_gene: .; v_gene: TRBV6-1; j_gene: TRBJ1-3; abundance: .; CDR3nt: TGTGCCAGCAGTGACCTCGGCTCTGGAAACACCATATATTTT; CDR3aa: CASSDLGSGNTIYF
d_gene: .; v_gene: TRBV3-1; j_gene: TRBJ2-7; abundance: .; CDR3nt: TGTGCCAGCACCGCGGACTATCAAAGCTACGAGCAGTACTTC; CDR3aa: CASTADYQSYEQYF
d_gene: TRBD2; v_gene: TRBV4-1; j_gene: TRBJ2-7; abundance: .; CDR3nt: TGCGCCAGCAGCCAAGAGGGCCGCGGGAGGGGGAGGTACGAGCAGTACTTC; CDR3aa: CASSQEGRGRGRYEQYF
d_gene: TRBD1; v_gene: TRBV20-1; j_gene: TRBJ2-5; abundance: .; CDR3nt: TGCAGTGCTAGAGGGGACAGGGCCTTCCAAGAGACCCAGTACTTC; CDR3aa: CSARGDRAFQETQYF
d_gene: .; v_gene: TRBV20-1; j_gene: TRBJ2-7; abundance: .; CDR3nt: TGCAGTGCTAGAGCGGCTAGCTGGGTGCAGTACTTC; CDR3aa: CSARAASWVQYF
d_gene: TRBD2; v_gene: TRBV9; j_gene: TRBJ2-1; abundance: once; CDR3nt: TGTGCCAGCAGCCTACTCGGACTAGGCGGCTACAATGAGCAGTTCTTC; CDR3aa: CASSLLGLGGYNEQFF
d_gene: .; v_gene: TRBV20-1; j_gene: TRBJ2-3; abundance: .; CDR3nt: TGCAGTGCTAGTAGGTCGTCCGATACGCAGTATTTT; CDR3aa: CSASRSSDTQYF
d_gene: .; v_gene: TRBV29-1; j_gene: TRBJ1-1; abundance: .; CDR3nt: TGCAGCGTCGAAGGTACAGGGACGGCTGAAGCTTTCTTT; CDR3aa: CSVEGTGTAEAFF
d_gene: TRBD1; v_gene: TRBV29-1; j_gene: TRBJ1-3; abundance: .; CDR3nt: TGCAGCGTCGCATATACCGGGACAGGGTATGGAAACACCATATATTTT; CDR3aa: CSVAYTGTGYGNTIYF
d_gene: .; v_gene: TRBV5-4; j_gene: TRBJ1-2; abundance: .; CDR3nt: TGTGCCAGCAGCTTGGTCCGGGCCGGAGGCTACACCTTC; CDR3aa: CASSLVRAGGYTF
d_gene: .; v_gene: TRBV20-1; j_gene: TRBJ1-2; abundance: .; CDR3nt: TGCAGTGCCGAATTCTGGGGTGGCTACACCTTC; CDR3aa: CSAEFWGGYTF
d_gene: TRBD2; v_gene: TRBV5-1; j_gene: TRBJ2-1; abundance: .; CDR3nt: TGCGCCAGCAGTCCGACTAGCGGGAGTACTGAGCAGTTCTTC; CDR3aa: CASSPTSGSTEQFF
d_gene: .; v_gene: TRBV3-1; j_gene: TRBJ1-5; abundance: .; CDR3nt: TGTGCCAGCAGCCCCAGTGGGGGCGTGGGTTATCAGCCCCAGCATTTT; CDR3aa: CASSPSGGVGYQPQHF
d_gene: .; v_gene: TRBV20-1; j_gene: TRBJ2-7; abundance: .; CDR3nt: TGCAGTGCTAGCTGGGACCTAATCTACGAGCAGTACTTC; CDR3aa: CSASWDLIYEQYF
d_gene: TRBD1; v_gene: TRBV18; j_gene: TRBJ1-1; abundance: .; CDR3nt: TGTGCCAGCTCACTACAGGGGGGCCAGAACACTGAAGCTTTCTTT; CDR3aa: CASSLQGGQNTEAFF
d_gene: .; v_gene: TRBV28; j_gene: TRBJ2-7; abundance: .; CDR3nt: TGTGCCAGCAGTTTGGGCAGCTCCTACGAGCAGTACTTC; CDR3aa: CASSLGSSYEQYF
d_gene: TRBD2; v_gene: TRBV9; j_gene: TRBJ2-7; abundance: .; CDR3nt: TGTGCCAGCAGCCCGGGGGGGCTCTACGAGCAGTACTTC; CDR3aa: CASSPGGLYEQYF
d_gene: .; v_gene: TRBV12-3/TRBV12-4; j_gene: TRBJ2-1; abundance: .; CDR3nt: TGTGCCAGCACCCTGAAAGGGAATGAGCAGTTCTTC; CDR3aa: CASTLKGNEQFF
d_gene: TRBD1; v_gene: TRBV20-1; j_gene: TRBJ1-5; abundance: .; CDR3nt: TGCAGTGCTAAACAGGGGGTGGGTCAGCCCCAGCATTTT; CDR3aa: CSAKQGVGQPQHF
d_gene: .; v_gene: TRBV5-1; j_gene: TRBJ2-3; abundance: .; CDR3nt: TGCGCCAGCAGCCCTAGGGCCGCTGATACGCAGTATTTT; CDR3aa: CASSPRAADTQYF
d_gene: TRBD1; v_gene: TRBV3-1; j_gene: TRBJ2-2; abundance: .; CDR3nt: TGTGCCAGCAGCCCCTTACAGGGGCCCACCGGGGAGCTGTTTTTT; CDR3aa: CASSPLQGPTGELFF
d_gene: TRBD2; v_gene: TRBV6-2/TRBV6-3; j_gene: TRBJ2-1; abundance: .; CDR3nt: TGTGCCAGCAGTTACCGTAGCGGGGGGACTCCCAATGAGCAGTTCTTC; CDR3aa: CASSYRSGGTPNEQFF
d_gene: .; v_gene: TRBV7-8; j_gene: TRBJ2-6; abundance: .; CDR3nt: TGTGCCAGCAACCGTGAAGGGCTTGGGGCCAACGTCCTGACTTTC; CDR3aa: CASNREGLGANVLTF
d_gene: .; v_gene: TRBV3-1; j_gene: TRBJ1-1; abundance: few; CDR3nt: TGTGCCAGCAGCCCGGTCTGGGAACGGGGGAACACTGAAGCTTTCTTT; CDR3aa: CASSPVWERGNTEAFF